This is a list of T cell receptor beta chains from one sample in a study of identical twins. Using its own MiXCR run on the 5' RACE reads, TCRdb lists one record per CDR3 protein. The sample has hundreds of thousands of distinct CDR3 sequences; more than 6.5% are singletons. These records were also assigned to another study, of yellow fever vaccine responses in identical twins.

The source material was memory (CD45RO+) T cells sorted from blood. Receptors were obtained from a woman aged 18 to 35 in good health. The CDR3 runs from the conserved cysteine through the conserved F or W. Fields, in order: clone size, D gene, J gene, V gene, CDR3 protein, CDR3 DNA. The D gene is left open where the match is weak. For some rows the clone size is stated as once, few or many, or as a class when expanded; others skip it.

abundance: many; d_gene: TRBD1; j_gene: TRBJ2-1; v_gene: TRBV4-2; CDR3aa: CASSQELGQGSDEQFF; CDR3nt: TGTGCCAGCAGCCAAGAGTTGGGACAGGGGTCCGATGAGCAGTTCTTC
abundance: few; d_gene: TRBD1; j_gene: TRBJ2-5; v_gene: TRBV6-1; CDR3aa: CASSEAPGQGKGF; CDR3nt: TGTGCCAGCAGTGAAGCCCCGGGACAGGGGAAGGGCTTC
abundance: few; d_gene: TRBD1; j_gene: TRBJ1-1; v_gene: TRBV20-1; CDR3aa: CSARAGGWSEAFF; CDR3nt: TGCAGTGCTCGGGCAGGGGGCTGGTCTGAAGCTTTCTTT
abundance: many; d_gene: -; j_gene: TRBJ2-5; v_gene: TRBV4-1; CDR3aa: CASSQWRGETQYF; CDR3nt: TGCGCCAGCAGCCAATGGAGGGGAGAGACCCAGTACTTC
abundance: many; d_gene: TRBD1; j_gene: TRBJ1-6; v_gene: TRBV12-3/TRBV12-4; CDR3aa: CASSKTGGRDSPLHF; CDR3nt: TGTGCCAGCAGCAAGACAGGGGGCAGGGATTCACCCCTCCACTTT
abundance: many; d_gene: -; j_gene: TRBJ2-5; v_gene: TRBV20-1; CDR3aa: CSAETRAQETQYF; CDR3nt: TGCAGTGCAGAGACTAGGGCGCAAGAGACCCAGTACTTC
abundance: -; d_gene: -; j_gene: TRBJ2-5; v_gene: TRBV11-3; CDR3aa: CASSFHSGSETQYF; CDR3nt: TGTGCCAGCAGCTTTCATTCTGGGTCGGAGACCCAGTACTTC
abundance: -; d_gene: -; j_gene: TRBJ2-7; v_gene: TRBV19; CDR3aa: CASSRYRDTSYEQYF; CDR3nt: TGTGCCAGTAGTAGATACCGGGACACTTCCTACGAGCAGTACTTC
abundance: many; d_gene: TRBD2; j_gene: TRBJ2-1; v_gene: TRBV7-9; CDR3aa: CASSIQAGGPGEQFF; CDR3nt: TGTGCCAGCAGCATCCAAGCGGGGGGGCCGGGGGAGCAGTTCTTC
abundance: -; d_gene: TRBD2; j_gene: TRBJ2-5; v_gene: TRBV20-1; CDR3aa: CSARAGGQETQYF; CDR3nt: TGCAGTGCTAGGGCGGGGGGACAAGAGACCCAGTACTTC
abundance: many; d_gene: -; j_gene: TRBJ2-5; v_gene: TRBV12-3/TRBV12-4; CDR3aa: CASSLTGRETQYF; CDR3nt: TGTGCCAGCAGTTTAACAGGGCGGGAGACCCAGTACTTC
abundance: many; d_gene: -; j_gene: TRBJ2-1; v_gene: TRBV9; CDR3aa: CASSVIGGDEQFF; CDR3nt: TGTGCCAGCAGCGTAATAGGAGGTGATGAGCAGTTCTTC
abundance: many; d_gene: -; j_gene: TRBJ2-7; v_gene: TRBV10-3; CDR3aa: CAIAQEKEQYF; CDR3nt: TGTGCCATCGCCCAGGAAAAAGAGCAGTACTTC
abundance: few; d_gene: TRBD2; j_gene: TRBJ2-5; v_gene: TRBV20-1; CDR3aa: CSARDQRGPQETQYF; CDR3nt: TGCAGTGCTAGAGATCAGCGGGGCCCCCAAGAGACCCAGTACTTC
abundance: few; d_gene: TRBD1; j_gene: TRBJ2-1; v_gene: TRBV5-6; CDR3aa: CASSLVGQGALAYNEQFF; CDR3nt: TGTGCCAGCAGCTTGGTTGGACAGGGGGCCTTAGCCTACAATGAGCAGTTCTTC
abundance: many; d_gene: TRBD1; j_gene: TRBJ2-2; v_gene: TRBV10-3; CDR3aa: CAISEPGQGAPNTGELFF; CDR3nt: TGTGCCATCAGTGAGCCGGGACAGGGGGCACCGAACACCGGGGAGCTGTTTTTT
abundance: many; d_gene: -; j_gene: TRBJ2-5; v_gene: TRBV5-1; CDR3aa: CASSLFRDTETQYF; CDR3nt: TGCGCCAGCAGCTTGTTCCGGGACACAGAGACCCAGTACTTC
abundance: many; d_gene: -; j_gene: TRBJ2-5; v_gene: TRBV12-3/TRBV12-4; CDR3aa: CASSPQGLGETQYF; CDR3nt: TGTGCCAGCAGTCCGCAGGGGCTCGGGGAGACCCAGTACTTC
abundance: few; d_gene: TRBD1; j_gene: TRBJ1-5; v_gene: TRBV2; CDR3aa: CASTLQGGQPQHF; CDR3nt: TGTGCCAGCACTCTACAGGGGGGCCAGCCCCAGCATTTT
abundance: few; d_gene: -; j_gene: TRBJ2-3; v_gene: TRBV6-4; CDR3aa: CASSDSERDTQYF; CDR3nt: TGTGCCAGCAGTGACTCTGAGAGGGATACGCAGTATTTT